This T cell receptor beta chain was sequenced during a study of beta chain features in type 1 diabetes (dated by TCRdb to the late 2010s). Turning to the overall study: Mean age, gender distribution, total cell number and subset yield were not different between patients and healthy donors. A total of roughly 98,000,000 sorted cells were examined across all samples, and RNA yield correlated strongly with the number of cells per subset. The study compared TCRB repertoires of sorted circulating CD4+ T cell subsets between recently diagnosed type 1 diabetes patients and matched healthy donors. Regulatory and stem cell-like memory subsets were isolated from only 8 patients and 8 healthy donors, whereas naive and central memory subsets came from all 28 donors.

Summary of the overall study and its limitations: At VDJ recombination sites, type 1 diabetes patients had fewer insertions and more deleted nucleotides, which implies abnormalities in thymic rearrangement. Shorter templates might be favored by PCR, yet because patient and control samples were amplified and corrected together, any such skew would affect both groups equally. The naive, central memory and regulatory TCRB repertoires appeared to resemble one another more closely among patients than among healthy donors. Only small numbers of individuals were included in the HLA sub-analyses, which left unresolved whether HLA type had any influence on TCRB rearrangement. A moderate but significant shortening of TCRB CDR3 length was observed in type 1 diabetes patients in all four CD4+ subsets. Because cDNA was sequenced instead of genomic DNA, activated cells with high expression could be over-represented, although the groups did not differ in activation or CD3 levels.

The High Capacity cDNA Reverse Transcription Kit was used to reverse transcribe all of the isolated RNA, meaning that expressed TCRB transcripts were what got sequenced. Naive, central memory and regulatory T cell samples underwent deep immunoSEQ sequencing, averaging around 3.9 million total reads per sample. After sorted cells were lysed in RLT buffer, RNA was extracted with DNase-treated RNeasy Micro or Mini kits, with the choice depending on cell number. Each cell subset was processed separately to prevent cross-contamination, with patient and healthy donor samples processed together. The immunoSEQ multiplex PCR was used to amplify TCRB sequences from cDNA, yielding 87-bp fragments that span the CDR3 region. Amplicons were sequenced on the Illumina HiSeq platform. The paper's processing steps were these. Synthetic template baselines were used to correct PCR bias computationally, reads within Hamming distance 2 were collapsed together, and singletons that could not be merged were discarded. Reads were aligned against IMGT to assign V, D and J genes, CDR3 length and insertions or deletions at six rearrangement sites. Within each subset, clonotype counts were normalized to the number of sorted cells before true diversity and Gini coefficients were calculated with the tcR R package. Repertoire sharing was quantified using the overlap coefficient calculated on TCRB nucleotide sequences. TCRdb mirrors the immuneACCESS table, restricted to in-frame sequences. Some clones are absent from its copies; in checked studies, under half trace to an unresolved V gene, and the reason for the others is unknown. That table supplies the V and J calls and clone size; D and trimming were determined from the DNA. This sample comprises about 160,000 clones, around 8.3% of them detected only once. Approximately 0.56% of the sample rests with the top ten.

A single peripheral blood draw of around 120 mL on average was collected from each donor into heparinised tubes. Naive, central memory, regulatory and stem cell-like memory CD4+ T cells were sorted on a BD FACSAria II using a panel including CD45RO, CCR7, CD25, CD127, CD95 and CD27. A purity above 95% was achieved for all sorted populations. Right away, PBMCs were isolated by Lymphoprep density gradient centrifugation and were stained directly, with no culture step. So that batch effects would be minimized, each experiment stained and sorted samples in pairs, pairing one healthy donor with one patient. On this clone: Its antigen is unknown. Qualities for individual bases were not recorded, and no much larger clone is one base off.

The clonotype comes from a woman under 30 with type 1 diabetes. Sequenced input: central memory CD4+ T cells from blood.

DNA sequence: TGTGCCAGCAGCTTGGGAGGGGTAGGGGGTTTCGATGAGCAGTTCTTC. This yields the protein CASSLGGVGGFDEQFF. The chain couples TRBV5-4 to TRBJ2-1; TRBD1 is perhaps the D gene, given 6 matching bases. The trim is 0 bases for V and 8 bases for J, with a gap of 18 bases between the germline ends. The CDR3 sequence holds 16 residues, the cysteine and phenylalanine included. Of all the DNA, just the CDR3 is kept, 48 bases in frame from base 1. The germline V gene (reference sequence) provides CDR1 SGHNT and CDR2 YYREEE.